This TCR beta chain was recorded in a study of T cells in localized non-small cell lung cancer. Whole-study findings and limits: Uninvolved neighboring lung showed the greatest T cell clonality, exceeding tumor.

In regard to this clone: Antigen unknown.

The CDR3 runs 14 residues. Germline CDR1 SGHVS, CDR2 FQNEAQ. Germline trimming cut 1 base from V and 6 bases from J; bases unmatched to any gene: 5. Using immunoSEQ multiplex PCR, the repertoire was profiled, and TCRdb retains in-frame clones only, with some absent. The sample contains about 45,000 clones, about 76% of which appear only once. The input for sequencing was peripheral blood mononuclear cells, taken before any cancer treatment. This clonotype was obtained from a man aged 35 to 69 with stage III lung adenocarcinoma. This sequence joins TRBV7-8 and TRBJ1-2; 7 bases match TRBD1. In nucleotides, the CDR3 is TGTGCCAGCAGCTTAGAAGGGGGCTGGGATGGCTACACCTTC. Its protein is CASSLEGGWDGYTF.